This T cell receptor (beta chain) came from a study of OX40 agonist ivuxolimab in advanced cancers. Germline CDR1 is SNHLY and CDR2 is FYNNEI. J gave up 5 bases and V 6 bases, and 5 bases lay outside the gene matches. This CDR3 is 15 amino acids long. Sequencing used immunoSEQ multiplex PCR; TCRdb keeps in-frame clones, though not all of them. Of roughly 100,000 clones listed, around 87% were seen once; the top ten hold more than 0.15%. V usage is TRBV2 and J usage is TRBJ2-2; 11 bases are shared with TRBD1. The TCR was taken from an adult with an advanced solid tumor such as melanoma, head and neck, liver or kidney cancer. The starting material was CD4+ or CD8+ T cells sorted from blood, obtained in a trial of the OX40 agonist ivuxolimab. The CDR3 bases are TGTGCCAGCAGGAAAGGACAGGGGGCGACCGGGGAGCTGTTTTTT. It is translated as CASRKGQGATGELFF.